This T cell receptor (beta chain) appears in the sequencing data of a study of post-analysis software for immune sequencing data. Study-wide context: As for disease course, relapsing-remitting, secondary progressive and progressive-relapsing multiple sclerosis were all included. General study points: The study found significantly lower normalized Chao1 diversity in multiple sclerosis patients than in controls. TRBV5-6, TRBV5-1 and TRBV20-1 belonged to a set of a handful of TRBV segments that were more frequent in patients than controls. Samples from one preparation batch, clustered by F measure, grouped strongly together.

The TCR beta cDNA libraries contained unique molecular identifiers. Yield was roughly 0.5 million cDNA molecules from 1 to 10 million T cells. MiXCR, applied by TCRdb to the PCR reads, yields one record per CDR3 protein. The sample contains fewer than 700,000 distinct CDR3 sequences, roughly two fifths of which appear only once. With 4 bases removed from V and 0 bases from J, the gap between germline ends came to 15 bases. The CDR3 sequence is 16 residues long. CDR1 SGHRS and CDR2 YFSETQ come from the germline V gene. About this clonotype itself: The target antigen is unknown.

The sequence derives from a girl aged 10 to 17 with multiple sclerosis. The rearrangement links TRBV5-1 to TRBJ2-3, with D possibly matching TRBD2 (6 bases). Source material: blood. CDR3 bases: TGCGCCAGCAGCCCGGGACTCCGATCTAGCACAGATACGCAGTATTTT. Residues: CASSPGLRSSTDTQYF.